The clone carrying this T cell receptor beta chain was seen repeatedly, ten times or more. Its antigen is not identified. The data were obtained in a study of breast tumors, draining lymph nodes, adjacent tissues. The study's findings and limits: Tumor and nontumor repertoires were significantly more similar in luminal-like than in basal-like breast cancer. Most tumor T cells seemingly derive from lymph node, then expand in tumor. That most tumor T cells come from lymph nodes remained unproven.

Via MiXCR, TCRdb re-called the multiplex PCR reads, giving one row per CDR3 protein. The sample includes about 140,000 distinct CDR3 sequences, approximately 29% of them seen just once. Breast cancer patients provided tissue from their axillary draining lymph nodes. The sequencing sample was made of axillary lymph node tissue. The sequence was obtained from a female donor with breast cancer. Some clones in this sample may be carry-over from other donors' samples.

DNA of the CDR3: TGTGCCAGCAGCTTAGCGGGGTTGGAAGCTTTCTTT. Its translation is CASSLAGLEAFF. The chain uses TRBV7-8 and TRBJ1-1; D unresolved. This CDR3 has 12 amino acids. Per the germline V gene, CDR1 is SGHVS and CDR2 is FQNEAQ. V lost 0 bases and J 8 bases, leaving 7 bases between the germline ends. Full variable domain (missing parts from reference TRBV7-8 and TRBJ1-1): GAGVSQSPRYKVAKRGQDVALRCDPISGHVSLFWYQQALGQGPEFLTYFQNEAQLDKSGLPSDRFFAERPEGSVSTLKIQRTQQEDSAVYLCASSLAGLEAFFGQGTRLTVV.